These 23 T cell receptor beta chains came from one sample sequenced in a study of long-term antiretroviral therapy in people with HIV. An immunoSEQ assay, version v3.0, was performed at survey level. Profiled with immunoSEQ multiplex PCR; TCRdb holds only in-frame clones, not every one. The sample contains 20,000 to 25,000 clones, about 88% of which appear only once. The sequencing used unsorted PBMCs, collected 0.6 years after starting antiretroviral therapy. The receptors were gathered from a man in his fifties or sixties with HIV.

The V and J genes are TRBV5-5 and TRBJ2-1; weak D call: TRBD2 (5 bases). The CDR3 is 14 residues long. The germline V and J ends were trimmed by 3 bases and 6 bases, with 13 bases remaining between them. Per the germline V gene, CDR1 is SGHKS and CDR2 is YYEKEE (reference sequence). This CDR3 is CASSSGGPLNEQFF. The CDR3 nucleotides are TGTGCCAGCAGCTCCGGAGGACCCCTCAATGAGCAGTTCTTC. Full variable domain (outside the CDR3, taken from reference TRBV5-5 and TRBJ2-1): DAGVTQSPTHLIKTRGQQVTLRCSPISGHKSVSWYQQVLGQGPQFIFQYYEKEERGRGNFPDRFSARQFPNYSSELNVNALLLGDSALYLCASSSGGPLNEQFFGPGTRLTVL.

The CDR3 loop reads CASRGDSYEQYF. The CDR3 DNA reads TGTGCCAGCAGGGGGGACTCCTACGAGCAGTACTTC. The chain has TRBV25-1 and TRBJ2-7; D is perhaps TRBD1 or TRBD2 (5 bases each). Germline V gives CDR1 MGHDK, CDR2 SYGVNS. The CDR3 is made up of 12 amino acids. V was pared by 6 bases and J by 0 bases, with 6 bases between.

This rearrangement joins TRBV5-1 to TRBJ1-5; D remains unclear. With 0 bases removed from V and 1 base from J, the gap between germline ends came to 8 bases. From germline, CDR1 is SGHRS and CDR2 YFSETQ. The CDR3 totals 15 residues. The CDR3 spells CASSLEGLSNQPQHF. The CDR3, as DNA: TGCGCCAGCAGCTTGGAAGGGCTCAGCAATCAGCCCCAGCATTTT.

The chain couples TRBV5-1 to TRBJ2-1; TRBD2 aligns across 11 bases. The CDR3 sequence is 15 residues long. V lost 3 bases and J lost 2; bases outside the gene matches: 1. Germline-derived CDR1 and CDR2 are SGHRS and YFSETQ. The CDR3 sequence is CASSWTSGPYNEQFF. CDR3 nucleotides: TGCGCCAGCAGCTGGACTAGCGGGCCCTACAATGAGCAGTTCTTC.

Here the CDR3 DNA reads TGTGCCAGCAGCCAATCCTGGAGGGGGAAACAAACCTACGAGCAGTACTTC. Protein: CASSQSWRGKQTYEQYF. This chain connects TRBV16 to TRBJ2-5; the D call may be TRBD1 or TRBD2 (6 bases each). The J call may be faulty, since TRBJ2-7 better matches the DNA end. Germline loops: CDR1 KGHSY, CDR2 FQNENV. The CDR3 is 17 amino acids.

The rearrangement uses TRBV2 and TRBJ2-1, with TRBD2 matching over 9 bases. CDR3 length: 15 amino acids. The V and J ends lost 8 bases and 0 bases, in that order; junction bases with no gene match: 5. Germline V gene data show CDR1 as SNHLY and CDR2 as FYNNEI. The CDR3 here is CASEAGGPSYNEQFF. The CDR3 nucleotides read TGTGCCAGCGAGGCGGGAGGGCCCTCCTACAATGAGCAGTTCTTC.

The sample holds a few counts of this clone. In DNA form, the CDR3 reads TGTGCCAGCAGTGAAGCGGTCTACGAGCAGTACTTC. Residues: CASSEAVYEQYF. The chain combines TRBV6-1 with TRBJ2-7; D unclear. This CDR3 is 12 amino acids long. The V and J ends lost 0 bases and 3 bases respectively, with 3 bases between them. The germline gives CDR1 MNHNS, CDR2 SASEGT.

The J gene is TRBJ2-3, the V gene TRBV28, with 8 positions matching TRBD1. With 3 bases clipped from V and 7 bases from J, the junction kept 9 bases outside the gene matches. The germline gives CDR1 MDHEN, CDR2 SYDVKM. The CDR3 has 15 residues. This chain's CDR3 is CASSFQGTGFNTQYF. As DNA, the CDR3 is TGTGCCAGCAGTTTTCAGGGGACAGGTTTCAATACGCAGTATTTT.

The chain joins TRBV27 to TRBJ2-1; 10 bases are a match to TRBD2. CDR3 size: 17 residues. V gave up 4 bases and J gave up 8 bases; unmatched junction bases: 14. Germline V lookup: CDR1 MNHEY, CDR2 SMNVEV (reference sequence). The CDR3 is CASSSYHTSGKVHEQFF. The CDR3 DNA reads TGTGCCAGCAGTTCCTACCACACTAGCGGGAAGGTCCATGAGCAGTTCTTC.

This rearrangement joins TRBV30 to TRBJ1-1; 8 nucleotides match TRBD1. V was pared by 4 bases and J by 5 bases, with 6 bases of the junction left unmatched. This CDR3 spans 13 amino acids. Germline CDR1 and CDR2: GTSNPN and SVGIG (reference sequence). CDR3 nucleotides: TGTGCCTGGATGCCAGGGGGCTGGACTGAAGCTTTCTTT. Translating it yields CAWMPGGWTEAFF.

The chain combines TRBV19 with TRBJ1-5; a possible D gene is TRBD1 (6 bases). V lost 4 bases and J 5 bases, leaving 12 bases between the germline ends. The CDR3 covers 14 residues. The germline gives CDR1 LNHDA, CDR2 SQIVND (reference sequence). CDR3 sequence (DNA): TGTGCCAGTAGTACCCGACAGGCGCATCAGCCCCAGCATTTT. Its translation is CASSTRQAHQPQHF.

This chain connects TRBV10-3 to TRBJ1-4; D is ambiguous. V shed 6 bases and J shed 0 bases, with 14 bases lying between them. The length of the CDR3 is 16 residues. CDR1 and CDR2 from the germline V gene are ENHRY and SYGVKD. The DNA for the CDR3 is TGTGCCATCAGCGAAAGGACCGCCGCAACTAATGAAAAACTGTTTTTT. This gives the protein CAISERTAATNEKLFF.

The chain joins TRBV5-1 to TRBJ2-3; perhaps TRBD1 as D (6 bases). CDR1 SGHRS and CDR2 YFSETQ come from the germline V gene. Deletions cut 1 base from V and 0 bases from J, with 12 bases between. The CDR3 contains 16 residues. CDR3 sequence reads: CASSLTLQGSTDTQYF. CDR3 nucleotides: TGCGCCAGCAGCTTGACCCTACAGGGAAGCACAGATACGCAGTATTTT.

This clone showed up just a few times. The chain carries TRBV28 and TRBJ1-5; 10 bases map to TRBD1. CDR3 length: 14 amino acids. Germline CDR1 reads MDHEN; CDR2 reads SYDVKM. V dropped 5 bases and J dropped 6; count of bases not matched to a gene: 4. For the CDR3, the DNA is TGTGCCAGCAGTCTCCGACAGGGGGCTCAGCCCCAGCATTTT. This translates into CASSLRQGAQPQHF.

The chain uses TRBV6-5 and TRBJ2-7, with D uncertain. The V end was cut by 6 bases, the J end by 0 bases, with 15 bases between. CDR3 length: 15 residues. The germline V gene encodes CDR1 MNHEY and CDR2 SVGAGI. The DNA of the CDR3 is TGTGCCAGCAGCCCCGCGCGTCCTTCCTCCTACGAGCAGTACTTC. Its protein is CASSPARPSSYEQYF.

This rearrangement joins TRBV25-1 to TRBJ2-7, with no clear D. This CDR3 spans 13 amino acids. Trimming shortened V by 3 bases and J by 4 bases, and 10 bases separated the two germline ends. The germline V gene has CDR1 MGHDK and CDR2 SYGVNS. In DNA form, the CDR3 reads TGTGCCAGCAGTGATCCACTAACTTACGAGCAGTACTTC. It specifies CASSDPLTYEQYF.

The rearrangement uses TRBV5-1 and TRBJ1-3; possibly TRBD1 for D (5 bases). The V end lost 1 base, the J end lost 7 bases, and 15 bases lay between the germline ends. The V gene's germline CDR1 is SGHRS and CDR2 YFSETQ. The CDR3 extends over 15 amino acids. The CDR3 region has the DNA TGCGCCAGCAGCTTGACGGGGACGATCGGGAACACCATATATTTT. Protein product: CASSLTGTIGNTIYF.

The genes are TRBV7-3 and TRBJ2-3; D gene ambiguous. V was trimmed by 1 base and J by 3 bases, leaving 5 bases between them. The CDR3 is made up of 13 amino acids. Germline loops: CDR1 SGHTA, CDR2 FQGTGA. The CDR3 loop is CASSLSQTDTQYF. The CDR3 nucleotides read TGTGCCAGCAGCTTAAGCCAGACAGATACGCAGTATTTT.

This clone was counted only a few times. Here the CDR3 reads CASSVGGNYEKLFF. The CDR3 DNA reads TGTGCCAGCAGCGTAGGAGGGAACTATGAAAAACTGTTTTTT. The V gene is TRBV9, the J gene TRBJ1-4; D ambiguous. Trimming removed 0 bases at V and 6 bases at J, with 9 bases between. From germline, CDR1 is SGDLS and CDR2 YYNGEE. CDR3 length equals 14 residues.

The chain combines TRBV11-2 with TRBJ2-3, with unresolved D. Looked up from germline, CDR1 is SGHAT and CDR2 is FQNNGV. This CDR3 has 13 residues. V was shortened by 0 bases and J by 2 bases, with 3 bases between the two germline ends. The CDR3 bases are TGTGCCAGCAGCTTAGACAACACAGATACGCAGTATTTT. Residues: CASSLDNTDTQYF. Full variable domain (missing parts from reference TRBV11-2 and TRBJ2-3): EAGVAQSPRYKIIEKRQSVAFWCNPISGHATLYWYQQILGQGPKLLIQFQNNGVVDDSQLPKDRFSAERLKGVDSTLKIQPAKLEDSAVYLCASSLDNTDTQYFGPGTRLTVL.

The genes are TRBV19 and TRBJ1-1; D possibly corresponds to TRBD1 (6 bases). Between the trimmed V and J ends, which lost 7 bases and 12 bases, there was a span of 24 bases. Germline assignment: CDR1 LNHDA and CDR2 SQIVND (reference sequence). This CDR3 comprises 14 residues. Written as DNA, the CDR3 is TGTGCCAGTACCTCGTTATGGAGAGGGGGTGTAACTTTCTTT. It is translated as CASTSLWRGGVTFF. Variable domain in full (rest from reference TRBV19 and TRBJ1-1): DGGITQSPKYLFRKEGQNVTLSCEQNLNHDAMYWYRQDPGQGLRLIYYSQIVNDFQKGDIAEGYSVSREKKESFPLTVTSAQKNPTAFYLCASTSLWRGGVTFFGQGTRLTVV.

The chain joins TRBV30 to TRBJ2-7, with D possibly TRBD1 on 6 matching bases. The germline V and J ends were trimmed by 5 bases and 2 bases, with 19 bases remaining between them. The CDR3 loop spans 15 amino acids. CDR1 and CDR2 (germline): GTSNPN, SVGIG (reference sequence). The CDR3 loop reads CAWLTSGQLAYEQYF. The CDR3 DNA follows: TGTGCCTGGCTTACTTCAGGACAGCTCGCCTACGAGCAGTACTTC.

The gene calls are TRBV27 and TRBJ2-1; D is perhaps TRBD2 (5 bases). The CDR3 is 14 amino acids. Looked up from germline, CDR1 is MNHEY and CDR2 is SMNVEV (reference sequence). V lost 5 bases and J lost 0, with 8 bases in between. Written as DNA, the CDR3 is TGTGCCAGCAGTCCCCGGGGCTCCTACAATGAGCAGTTCTTC. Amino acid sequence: CASSPRGSYNEQFF.